This T cell receptor beta chain was captured by sequencing in a study of human T cells and chemical hapten exposure. Study background: Patch tests put 0.01% DPC on the upper back, read at 6 days. Study-wide results and caveats: With DPC sensitization, TCRs exceeding 1 in 1000 frequency showed no change. Counts of expanded TCRs at PT1 were positively correlated with patch test score.

Germline V CDR1 and CDR2: SGHTS, YDEGEE. This CDR3 spans 14 amino acids. V shed 3 bases and J shed 5 bases, with 12 bases lying between them. Time point specified: patch test 2, 6 weeks after DPC sensitization. Regarding treatment: therapeutic diphenylcyclopropenone sensitization with weekly scalp DPC. Concerning this clonotype itself: What it binds is unknown.

Individual cDNA molecules received unique molecular identifiers in the library. TCRdb called the RACE reads again in MiXCR, with one record for every CDR3 protein. Of 80,000 to 95,000 distinct CDR3 sequences listed, roughly 10% are singletons. The genes are TRBV5-8 and TRBJ1-5; TRBD1 might be the D (6 bases). The TCR was taken from a man aged 18 to 29 with alopecia areata. Some clones in this sample may be carry-over from other donors' samples. Sequencing used whole blood, obtained in connection with sensitization to the hapten diphenylcyclopropenone (DPC). The chain's CDR3 is CASSWGPPHQPQHF. The CDR3 DNA sequence: TGTGCCAGCAGCTGGGGGCCACCGCATCAGCCCCAGCATTTT.